Following are 20 T cell receptor beta chains from one sample sequenced in a study of a mutant IDH1 vaccine in newly diagnosed glioma. Time point of the sample: week 47, end of study. Topical imiquimod accompanied each vaccine dose, which consisted of 300 ug of mutant IDH1 20-mer peptide. The method was immunoSEQ multiplex PCR; TCRdb's version includes in-frame clones alone and lacks a portion of them. The sample lists 35,000 to 45,000 clones; 60% to 85% were seen once. Antigens of these TCRs are unknown. This material consisted of PBMCs, taken from a glioma patient whose treatment included an IDH1 peptide vaccine. The receptors stem from a man aged 35 to 55 with glioma.

This clone is classed as medium-sized (0.01 to 0.1%). CDR3 sequence reads: CASSVTRDGSLFF. The CDR3 DNA sequence: TGTGCCAGCAGCGTTACCCGGGACGGCTCACTGTTTTTT. The chain employs TRBV5-8 and TRBJ1-4; the D gene is possibly TRBD1 (5 bases). Trimming stripped 4 bases from V and 13 bases from J, with 17 bases between. The CDR3 has 13 residues. Germline V gene lookup returns CDR1 SGHTS and CDR2 YDEGEE.

The chain links TRBV20-1 to TRBJ2-1; the D is unclear. The CDR3 contains 11 residues. V was shortened by 2 bases and J by 5 bases, with 4 bases between the two germline ends. The germline V gene has CDR1 DFQATT and CDR2 SNEGSKA (reference sequence). The CDR3 nucleotides read TGCAGTGCTAGAATAGACAATGAGCAGTTCTTC. Its protein product is CSARIDNEQFF.

The CDR3 coding sequence is TGTGCCAGCAGCTTGGCAGGGCCCCGAAACATTCAGTACTTC. Amino acid sequence: CASSLAGPRNIQYF. The V and J genes are TRBV5-6 and TRBJ2-4, with a tentative D call TRBD1 (5 bases). V lost 0 bases and J lost 6, with 10 bases in between. The CDR3 has 14 amino acids. Germline-derived CDR1 and CDR2 are SGHDT and YYEEEE.

The rearrangement joins TRBV5-1 to TRBJ2-3, with a weak D call TRBD2 (6 bases). Trimming removed 0 bases at V and 5 bases at J, with 7 bases between. Germline loops: CDR1 SGHRS, CDR2 YFSETQ. The CDR3 loop spans 13 amino acids. The CDR3 nucleotides are TGCGCCAGCAGCTTGGGCGGGGTAGATACGCAGTATTTT. This codes for CASSLGGVDTQYF.

J is TRBJ2-3 and V is TRBV7-2, with a weak D call TRBD1 (8 bases). This CDR3 is built from 14 residues. Germline loops: CDR1 SGHTA, CDR2 FQGNSA. V lost 5 bases to trimming and J lost 4 bases, with 13 bases between them. Here the CDR3 reads CASSPTGGADTQYF. The CDR3 DNA reads as TGTGCCAGCAGCCCTACAGGGGGGGCAGATACGCAGTATTTT. Full variable domain (missing parts from reference TRBV7-2 and TRBJ2-3): GAGVSQSPSNKVTEKGKDVELRCDPISGHTALYWYRQSLGQGLEFLIYFQGNSAPDKSGLPSDRFSAERTGGSVSTLTIQRTQQEDSAVYLCASSPTGGADTQYFGPGTRLTVL.

J is TRBJ2-3 and V is TRBV5-1; D call uncertain. V gave up 4 bases and J gave up 3 bases, with 15 bases separating them. CDR1 SGHRS and CDR2 YFSETQ come from the germline V gene. The CDR3 runs to 15 residues. As DNA, the CDR3 is TGCGCCAGCAGCCCCGGTTCGTACGGAACAGATACGCAGTATTTT. It encodes CASSPGSYGTDTQYF.

This chain uses TRBV4-1 with TRBJ2-3, with TRBD2 matching 7 bases. Trimming at V came to 0 bases and at J to 6 bases, leaving 6 bases not matched to a gene. The germline V gene encodes CDR1 MGHRA and CDR2 YSYEKL. CDR3 length: 15 residues. This chain's CDR3 is CASSQDSTSPDTQYF. The CDR3 nucleotides are TGCGCCAGCAGCCAAGACTCGACTAGCCCCGATACGCAGTATTTT.

The chain couples TRBV7-9 to TRBJ1-5; unclear D gene. V was clipped by 1 base and J by 0 bases, with 7 bases between them. The V gene's germline CDR1 is SEHNR and CDR2 FQNEAQ (reference sequence). The CDR3 runs to 15 residues. In nucleotides, the CDR3 is TGTGCCAGCAGCTTAGGACACTATAGCAATCAGCCCCAGCATTTT. The encoded protein is CASSLGHYSNQPQHF.

This clone was seen only once. This chain joins TRBV18 and TRBJ1-1, with TRBD1 matching 8 bases. V lost 6 bases and J lost 1; bases outside the gene matches: 10. Germline values: CDR1 KGHSH, CDR2 LQKENI. This CDR3 contains 16 residues. The CDR3 protein is CASSALSGTGNTEAFF. CDR3 DNA: TGTGCCAGCTCGGCACTATCCGGGACAGGGAACACTGAAGCTTTCTTT.

This chain links TRBV6-5 with TRBJ1-1; 9 bases are shared with TRBD1. Germline V gives CDR1 MNHEY, CDR2 SVGAGI. The junction had 6 bases not matched to a gene; V was cut back by 4 bases and J by 3 bases. The CDR3 spans 15 residues. This chain's CDR3 is CASSSRDRDYTEAFF. The CDR3 nucleotides read TGTGCCAGCAGTTCCCGGGACAGGGACTACACTGAAGCTTTCTTT.

The chain is built from TRBV7-9 and TRBJ2-1, with TRBD2 matching over 7 bases. V gave up 7 bases and J gave up 0 bases; unmatched junction bases: 3. This CDR3 has 14 amino acids. CDR1 is SEHNR, CDR2 FQNEAQ, per germline (reference sequence). Here the CDR3 DNA reads TGTGCCAGCACTAGCGGAACCTCCTACAATGAGCAGTTCTTC. Amino acid sequence: CASTSGTSYNEQFF.

By frequency in the sample, this clone is medium-sized. V and J are TRBV7-8 and TRBJ1-5, with 8 positions matching TRBD1. From germline, CDR1 is SGHVS and CDR2 FQNEAQ. The CDR3 totals 15 residues. Trimming removed 2 bases from V and 5 bases from J; junction bases left unmatched: 5. CDR3 residues: CASSLQGAQDQPQHF. DNA for the CDR3: TGTGCCAGCAGCTTACAGGGGGCGCAAGATCAGCCCCAGCATTTT.

The rearrangement uses TRBV6-5 and TRBJ2-3; D is ambiguous. The germline V and J ends were trimmed by 5 bases and 9 bases, with 9 bases remaining between them. The CDR3 consists of 11 residues. Germline CDR1 is MNHEY and CDR2 is SVGAGI. The CDR3 loop reads CASSESGTQYF. The CDR3 DNA reads as TGTGCCAGCAGTGAATCAGGCACGCAGTATTTT.

This clone showed up just a few times. The rearrangement joins TRBV19 to TRBJ1-1; weak D call: TRBD1 (6 bases). The V end was cut by 6 bases, the J end by 5 bases, with 13 bases between. Germline V CDR1 and CDR2: LNHDA, SQIVND (reference sequence). The CDR3 covers 13 residues. The CDR3 nucleotides are TGTGCCAGTAGCCGAGTCCAGGGGACTGAAGCTTTCTTT. This translates into CASSRVQGTEAFF.

V usage is TRBV6-6 and J usage is TRBJ2-7; D is unresolved. Germline V gene data show CDR1 as MNHNY and CDR2 as SVGAGI (reference sequence). Trimming cost V 6 bases and J 0 bases, with 12 bases left between them. The CDR3 is made up of 14 amino acids. CDR3 sequence: CASRATQSSYEQYV. Written as DNA, the CDR3 is TGTGCCAGCAGGGCGACCCAGAGCTCCTACGAGCAGTACGTC.

The V gene is TRBV6-6, the J gene TRBJ1-5; no clear D gene. CDR1 MNHNY and CDR2 SVGAGI come from the germline V gene (reference sequence). The V gene lost 6 bases and the J gene lost 5 bases, with 17 bases spanning the gap. The CDR3 runs to 15 residues. The CDR3 is CASSSEEGPYQPQHF. CDR3 bases: TGTGCCAGCAGCTCAGAGGAGGGTCCCTATCAGCCCCAGCATTTT.

The genes are TRBV7-9 and TRBJ1-2; possible D gene TRBD1, 5 bases. The germline CDR1 and CDR2 sequences are SEHNR and FQNEAQ (reference sequence). There are 12 residues in the CDR3. Deletions cut 5 bases from V and 2 bases from J, with 6 bases between. The CDR3 DNA reads as TGTGCCAGCAGCAGGGGCAACTATGGCTACACCTTC. Protein sequence: CASSRGNYGYTF. The full variable domain, rest sourced from reference TRBV7-9 and TRBJ1-2, is DTGVSQNPRHKITKRGQNVTFRCDPISEHNRLYWYRQTLGQGPEFLTYFQNEAQLEKSRLLSDRFSAERPKGSFSTLEIQRTEQGDSAMYLCASSRGNYGYTFGSGTRLTVV.

This rearrangement joins TRBV2 to TRBJ2-2; 8 bases map to TRBD2. Per germline, CDR1 SNHLY and CDR2 FYNNEI. The ends lost 4 bases at V and 5 bases at J; junction bases unmatched: 6. This CDR3 has 15 amino acids. CDR3 DNA sequence: TGTGCCAGCAGTGTCTTCAGCGGGAGTACCGGGGAGCTGTTTTTT. Translation gives CASSVFSGSTGELFF. The whole variable domain, remainder taken from reference TRBV2 and TRBJ2-2, is EPEVTQTPSHQVTQMGQEVILRCVPISNHLYFYWYRQILGQKVEFLVSFYNNEISEKSEIFDDQFSVERPDGSNFTLKIRSTKLEDSAMYFCASSVFSGSTGELFFGEGSRLTVL.

This clone was counted between two and nine times. This sequence joins TRBV9 and TRBJ1-1; D not certain. This CDR3 region has 14 residues. Germline V lookup: CDR1 SGDLS, CDR2 YYNGEE. V gave up 4 bases and J gave up 1 base, with 11 bases separating them. As DNA, the CDR3 is TGTGCCAGCAGCCTCCGTCGGACGAACACTGAAGCTTTCTTT. Its protein is CASSLRRTNTEAFF.

The rearrangement joins TRBV29-1 to TRBJ1-2; 7 nucleotides line up with TRBD1. Germline V gives CDR1 SQVTM, CDR2 ANQGSEA. The V segment lost 7 bases and the J segment 6 bases; nucleotides outside the gene matches: 8. The CDR3 totals 12 residues. CDR3 residues: CSAVRTGDGYTF. The CDR3 DNA reads as TGCAGCGCGGTTAGGACAGGAGATGGCTACACCTTC.